This TCR beta chain was captured in a study of blood T cell repertoires in COVID-19. Study context: Sites in the United States, Italy and Spain provided acute and convalescent COVID-19 samples. PBMCs, B-cell-depleted T cells, or T cells were the source of the cDNA or gDNA that made up the material.

As processed by the authors: Nucleated cell counts were estimated from reference gene primer amplification. Sequenced by immunoSEQ multiplex PCR; TCRdb stores in-frame clones only, minus some. V and J calls plus clone size are reproduced from that table; the DNA served to infer D and trimming. The sample yields 200,000 or so clones, about 80% seen once. Germline V gene data show CDR1 as SNHLY and CDR2 as FYNNEI. This CDR3 has 14 amino acids. V lost 5 bases and J lost 0, with 9 bases in between. The sequenced sample consisted of peripheral blood. The V and J genes are TRBV2 and TRBJ2-3; D possibly corresponds to TRBD2 (5 bases). The sequence derives from an older woman with acute or convalescent COVID-19. CDR3 in DNA: TGTGCCAGCAGTCCTAGCACTAGCACAGATACGCAGTATTTT. Translated, it gives CASSPSTSTDTQYF.